This T cell receptor (beta chain) was sequenced during a study of T cell clonotyping in hematopoietic cell transplantation. Study as a whole: Recipients were bled about 28 days pretransplant and at posttransplant days 30, 100, 180. Study-wide results and limits: Higher Inverse Simpson Index values in graft donor and pretransplant recipient predicted broader posttransplant TCR diversity. Recipient TCR diversity dropped after transplant; expanded clonotypes rose from day 30 to 180.

As concerns this clone: As yet, its antigen is unknown.

Clones were read by immunoSEQ multiplex PCR, and TCRdb kept only the in-frame ones, dropping some. Found here are more than 8,000 clones, about 88% of them singletons; the top ten hold approximately 4.5%. Germline CDR1 reads WNHNN; CDR2 reads SYGVQD (reference sequence). Trimming took off 2 bases at V and 5 bases at J, with 3 bases between the two ends. The CDR3 sequence is 12 residues long. Source: peripheral blood mononuclear cells, taken at the time of graft-versus-host disease after allogeneic stem cell transplant. This chain joins TRBV10-1 and TRBJ2-2; no reliable D call. This TCR derives from a male patient in his sixties who had an allogeneic stem cell transplant from a related donor, so the T cells may come from the graft donor. Some clones in this sample may be carry-over from other donors' samples. This chain's CDR3 is CASSEGTGELFF. In DNA, the CDR3 is TGCGCCAGCAGTGAGGGTACCGGGGAGCTGTTTTTT.